One and the same sample provided the 14 T cell receptor beta chains below, sequenced in a study of T cell changes during pregnancy in multiple sclerosis. The table came from immunoSEQ multiplex PCR; TCRdb's copy has only in-frame clones and leaves some out. The table shows roughly 70,000 clones, with approximately 90% occurring only once. The sample consisted of peripheral blood, taken in the third trimester of pregnancy. Receptor source: a female donor with multiple sclerosis, enrolled in a pregnancy study.

This clone was seen a handful of times. The rearrangement uses TRBV5-1 and TRBJ1-2, with D uncertain. Germline CDR1 is SGHRS and CDR2 is YFSETQ. CDR3 size: 13 residues. V lost 5 bases to trimming and J lost 3 bases, with 11 bases between them. The CDR3 region is CASRYADDYGYTF. CDR3 nucleotide sequence: TGCGCCAGCAGGTATGCAGATGACTATGGCTACACCTTC.

This chain joins TRBV5-6 and TRBJ1-2, with TRBD1 identical over 8 bases. J was trimmed by 4 bases and V by 4 bases; bases with no gene match: 9. The germline gives CDR1 SGHDT, CDR2 YYEEEE. The CDR3 sequence is 15 residues long. The CDR3 DNA follows: TGTGCCAGCAGCCTAACCACAGGGGGACCCTATGGCTACACCTTC. This codes for CASSLTTGGPYGYTF.

The rearrangement joins TRBV28 to TRBJ2-7; a weak D match, TRBD1 (5 bases). Trimming left V 6 bases short and J 3 bases short, with 6 bases between. Germline-derived CDR1 and CDR2 are MDHEN and SYDVKM. The CDR3 has 11 amino acids. Here the CDR3 DNA reads TGTGCCAGCAGCGACAGCTACGAGCAGTACTTC. Encoded protein: CASSDSYEQYF.

V and J are TRBV6-5 and TRBJ2-1, with a weak D call TRBD2 (5 bases). The germline V and J ends were trimmed by 10 bases and 8 bases, with 15 bases remaining between them. The V gene's germline CDR1 is MNHEY and CDR2 SVGAGI. The CDR3 sequence is 12 residues long. The CDR3 protein is CATEDLRDEQFF. The CDR3 nucleotides read TGTGCCACTGAGGATCTGAGGGATGAGCAGTTCTTC.

The V call is TRBV7-2, the J call TRBJ2-2; maybe TRBD2 (5 bases). The CDR3 runs 14 residues. Trimming cost V 6 bases and J 2 bases, with 10 bases left between them. Germline CDR1 reads SGHTA; CDR2 reads FQGNSA. CDR3 residues: CASRSTSNTGELFF. CDR3 nucleotides: TGTGCCAGCAGATCCACTAGTAACACCGGGGAGCTGTTTTTT.

CDR3 protein: CASRGTSDTDTQYF. The CDR3 nucleotides read TGTGCCAGCAGGGGTACTAGCGATACAGATACGCAGTATTTT. V and J are TRBV13 and TRBJ2-3; 7 bases are shared with TRBD2. The CDR3 covers 14 residues. The germline gives CDR1 PRHDT, CDR2 FYEKMQ (reference sequence). The ends lost 6 bases at V and 3 bases at J; junction bases unmatched: 6.

This rearrangement joins TRBV9 to TRBJ2-1; a possible D gene is TRBD2 (5 bases). Germline-derived CDR1 and CDR2 are SGDLS and YYNGEE. The CDR3 runs 15 residues. With 4 bases removed from V and 2 bases from J, the gap between germline ends came to 13 bases. The CDR3 DNA follows: TGTGCCAGCAGCCTAAGAGGGTTAACCTACAATGAGCAGTTCTTC. Protein sequence: CASSLRGLTYNEQFF. Using reference TRBV9 and TRBJ2-1 for the parts outside the CDR3, the full variable domain is DSGVTQTPKHLITATGQRVTLRCSPRSGDLSVYWYQQSLDQGLQFLIQYYNGEERAKGNILERFSAQQFPDLHSELNLSSLELGDSALYFCASSLRGLTYNEQFFGPGTRLTVL.

This clone has only a few counts. This chain joins TRBV5-4 and TRBJ2-1; possible D gene TRBD1, 5 bases. With 4 bases removed from V and 1 base from J, the gap between germline ends came to 9 bases. This CDR3 region has 14 residues. CDR1 is SGHNT, CDR2 YYREEE, per germline (reference sequence). The CDR3 protein is CASSLDKSYNEQFF. CDR3 in DNA: TGTGCCAGCAGCCTGGACAAATCCTACAATGAGCAGTTCTTC.

The V call is TRBV6-1, the J call TRBJ2-3, with a possible D match to TRBD2 (6 bases). The germline V and J ends were trimmed by 3 bases and 3 bases, with 13 bases remaining between them. CDR3 length: 15 amino acids. Germline CDR1 MNHNS, CDR2 SASEGT. The DNA of the CDR3 is TGTGCCAGCAGTGATAGATCGGGGGTTACAGATACGCAGTATTTT. It yields the protein CASSDRSGVTDTQYF.

The chain links TRBV6-5 to TRBJ2-2; 8 nucleotides line up with TRBD2. The V segment lost 6 bases and the J segment 5 bases; nucleotides outside the gene matches: 5. The CDR3 spans 14 residues. Germline CDR1 is MNHEY and CDR2 is SVGAGI. This CDR3 reads CASRSGGWTGELFF. Written as DNA, the CDR3 is TGTGCCAGCAGATCGGGGGGGTGGACCGGGGAGCTGTTTTTT.

The CDR3 here is CASSFGGISNQPQHF. The CDR3 bases are TGTGCCAGCAGCTTTGGCGGGATAAGCAATCAGCCCCAGCATTTT. V and J are TRBV7-9 and TRBJ1-5; D is ambiguous. V was cut by 3 bases and J by 1 base, with 10 bases left in between. The CDR3 runs to 15 residues. Germline CDR1 and CDR2: SEHNR and FQNEAQ (reference sequence).

The chain carries TRBV4-1 and TRBJ2-5; 8 bases agree with TRBD2. The CDR3 runs 16 residues. Germline V gene sequence: CDR1 MGHRA, CDR2 YSYEKL. Germline trimming cut 2 bases from V and 2 bases from J; bases unmatched to any gene: 7. The CDR3 sequence: CASSQKSGSWQETQYF. The CDR3, as DNA: TGCGCCAGCAGCCAAAAAAGCGGGAGTTGGCAAGAGACCCAGTACTTC.

The V call is TRBV19, the J call TRBJ2-1; D gene uncertain. V shed 5 bases and J shed 7 bases, with 12 bases lying between them. This CDR3 is 13 amino acids long. Germline V gene data show CDR1 as LNHDA and CDR2 as SQIVND (reference sequence). In nucleotides, the CDR3 is TGTGCCAGTAGTGAAACCTCCGGGAATGAGCAGTTCTTC. Translation gives CASSETSGNEQFF.

A remark on this clone: In the same sample, other DNA sequences code for this CDR3. The genes are TRBV25-1 and TRBJ2-3; TRBD2 matches 7 bases. V was clipped by 4 bases and J by 1 base; unmatched bases: 2. CDR1 is MGHDK, CDR2 SYGVNS, per germline. CDR3 size: 14 residues. CDR3: CASSVGGGTDTQYF. In DNA, the CDR3 is TGTGCCAGCAGTGTGGGAGGGGGCACAGATACGCAGTATTTT.